The next 5 T cell receptor beta chains were all read from a single sample in a study of T cells in localized non-small cell lung cancer. This table comes from immunoSEQ multiplex PCR, and its TCRdb copy is limited to in-frame clones, with some not included. The table records 70,000 or so clones, about four fifths of them present only once. Material: peripheral blood, obtained before any cancer treatment. These TCRs come from a female donor over 55 with stage I lung adenocarcinoma.

V and J are TRBV6-6 and TRBJ1-1; D is uncertain. V was shortened by 5 bases and J by 0 bases, with 10 bases between the two germline ends. The CDR3 extends over 14 amino acids. In germline, CDR1 is MNHNY, CDR2 SVGAGI (reference sequence). Here the CDR3 reads CASSDGGMNTEAFF. The CDR3 DNA sequence: TGTGCCAGCAGTGACGGAGGGATGAACACTGAAGCTTTCTTT.

The chain is built from TRBV5-5 and TRBJ1-2; D perhaps matches TRBD1 (5 bases). The germline V gene has CDR1 SGHKS and CDR2 YYEKEE (reference sequence). V lost 4 bases and J lost 6, with 16 bases in between. The CDR3 has 14 residues. CDR3 in DNA: TGTGCCAGCAGCACGAATGGGGGAATGGATGGCTACACCTTC. It specifies CASSTNGGMDGYTF.

V and J are TRBV6-5 and TRBJ1-2; D not certain. This CDR3 region has 12 residues. Deletions cut 10 bases from V and 7 bases from J, with 16 bases between. CDR1 is MNHEY and CDR2 is SVGAGI in the germline V gene. This CDR3 reads CATNGGGGGYTF. Here the CDR3 DNA reads TGTGCCACGAACGGCGGAGGTGGTGGCTACACCTTC.

The rearrangement uses TRBV11-2 and TRBJ2-7, with TRBD1 matching over 7 bases. The CDR3 runs to 14 residues. Per germline, CDR1 SGHAT and CDR2 FQNNGV. J gave up 5 bases and V 6 bases, and 10 bases lay outside the gene matches. CDR3 region: CASSSRQGINEQYF. CDR3 bases: TGTGCCAGCAGTTCCCGACAGGGTATTAACGAGCAGTACTTC.

The genes are TRBV5-1 and TRBJ2-2, with TRBD1 matching over 9 bases. V gave up 4 bases and J gave up 3 bases; unmatched junction bases: 7. This CDR3 has 16 residues. Germline lookup yields CDR1 SGHRS and CDR2 YFSETQ. CDR3: CASSAGQGKDTGELFF. The DNA for the CDR3 is TGCGCCAGCAGCGCAGGACAGGGGAAAGACACCGGGGAGCTGTTTTTT. Variable domain in full (rest from reference TRBV5-1 and TRBJ2-2): KAGVTQTPRYLIKTRGQQVTLSCSPISGHRSVSWYQQTPGQGLQFLFEYFSETQRNKGNFPGRFSGRQFSNSRSEMNVSTLELGDSALYLCASSAGQGKDTGELFFGEGSRLTVL.